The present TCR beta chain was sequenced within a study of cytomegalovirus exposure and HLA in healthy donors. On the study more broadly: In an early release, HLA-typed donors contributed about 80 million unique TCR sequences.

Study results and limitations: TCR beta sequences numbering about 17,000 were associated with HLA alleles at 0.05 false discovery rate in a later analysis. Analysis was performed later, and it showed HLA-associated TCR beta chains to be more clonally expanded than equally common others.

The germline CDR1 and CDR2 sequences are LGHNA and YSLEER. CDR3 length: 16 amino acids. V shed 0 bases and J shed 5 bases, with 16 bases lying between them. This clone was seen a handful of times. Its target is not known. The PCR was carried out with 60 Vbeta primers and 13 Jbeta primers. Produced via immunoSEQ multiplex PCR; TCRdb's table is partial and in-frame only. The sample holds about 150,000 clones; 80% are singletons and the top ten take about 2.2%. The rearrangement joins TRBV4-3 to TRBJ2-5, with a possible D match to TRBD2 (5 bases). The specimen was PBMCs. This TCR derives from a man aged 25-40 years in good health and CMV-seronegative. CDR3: CASSQDDLGASETQYF. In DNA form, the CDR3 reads TGCGCCAGCAGCCAAGATGATTTGGGAGCTAGTGAGACCCAGTACTTC.